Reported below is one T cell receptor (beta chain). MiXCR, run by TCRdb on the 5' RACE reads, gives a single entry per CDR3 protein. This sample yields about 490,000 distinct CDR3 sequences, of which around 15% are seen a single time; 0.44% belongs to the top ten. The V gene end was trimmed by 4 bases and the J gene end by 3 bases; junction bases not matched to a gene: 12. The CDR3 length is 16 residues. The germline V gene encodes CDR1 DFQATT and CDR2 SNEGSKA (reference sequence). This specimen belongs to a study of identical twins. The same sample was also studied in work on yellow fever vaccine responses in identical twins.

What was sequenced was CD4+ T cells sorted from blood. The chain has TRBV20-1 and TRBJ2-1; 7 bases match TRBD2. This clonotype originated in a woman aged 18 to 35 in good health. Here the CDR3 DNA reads TGCAGTGCTACAGGGTTGCCTAGCGGTCGCTACAATGAGCAGTTCTTC. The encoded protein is CSATGLPSGRYNEQFF.